This TCR beta chain is drawn from a study of shared clonotypes between healthy human individuals. Looking at the study overall: Sampling drew on donors who were a couple of women and three men aged 18 to 49.

Study results and limitations: Clonotype sharing among donors was thought likely to change with sequencing depth.

The CDR3 extends over 13 amino acids. V shed 5 bases and J shed 1 base, with 8 bases lying between them. CDR1 SGHTA and CDR2 FQGNSA come from the germline V gene. About this clone: What it binds is not known.

The replicate PCRs on unsorted PBMC were given approximately 300 ng DNA, which is 25,000 to 30,000 T cell genomes. How the authors handled the data: ImmunoSEQ gave junction-only sequences without quality scores, so filtering differed. Method: immunoSEQ multiplex PCR; TCRdb's copy keeps in-frame clones and lacks some. Clone size and the V and J calls come from that table; the DNA yielded D and trimming. The repertoire consists of about 500,000 clones, with roughly 80% occurring once and the leading ten covering around 12%. Source material: PBMCs. The clonotype was recovered from a middle-aged woman in good health. Some clones in this sample may be carry-over from other donors' samples. The V gene is TRBV7-2, the J gene TRBJ1-1; no firm D call. CDR3 nucleotides: TGTGCCAGCAGCCTCCGGGCGAACACTGAAGCTTTCTTT. This sequence encodes CASSLRANTEAFF.